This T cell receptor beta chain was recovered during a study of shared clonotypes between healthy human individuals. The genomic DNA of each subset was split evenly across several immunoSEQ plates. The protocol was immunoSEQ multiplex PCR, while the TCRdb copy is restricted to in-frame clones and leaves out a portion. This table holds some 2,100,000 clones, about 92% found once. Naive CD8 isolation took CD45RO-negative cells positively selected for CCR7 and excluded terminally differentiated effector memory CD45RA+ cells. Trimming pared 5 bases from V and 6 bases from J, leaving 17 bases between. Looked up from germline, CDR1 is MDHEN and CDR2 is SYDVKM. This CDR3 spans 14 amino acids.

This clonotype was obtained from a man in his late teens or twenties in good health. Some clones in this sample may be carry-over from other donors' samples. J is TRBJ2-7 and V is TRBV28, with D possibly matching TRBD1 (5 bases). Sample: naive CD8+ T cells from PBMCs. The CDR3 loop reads CASSTPRQGSEQYF. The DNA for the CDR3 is TGTGCCAGCAGTACTCCTCGCCAGGGATCCGAGCAGTACTTC. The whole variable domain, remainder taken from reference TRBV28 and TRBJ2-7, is DVKVTQSSRYLVKRTGEKVFLECVQDMDHENMFWYRQDPGLGLRLIYFSYDVKMKEKGDIPEGYSVSREKKERFSLILESASTNQTSMYLCASSTPRQGSEQYFGPGTRLTVT.